Listed here is a single T cell receptor beta chain. The V gene lost 1 base and the J gene lost 1 base, with 11 bases spanning the gap. Germline lookup yields CDR1 SGHTA and CDR2 FQGNSA. The CDR3 totals 15 residues. The method was immunoSEQ multiplex PCR; TCRdb's version includes in-frame clones alone and lacks a portion of them. The sample lists 95,000 to 100,000 clones; 87% were seen once. The sample comes from a study of identifying expanded T cells in peripheral blood. Sequencing used blood. The TCR originated in a person aged 18-69 years in good health. J is TRBJ2-7 and V is TRBV7-2; D call uncertain. The CDR3 is CASSLVPVSSYEQYF. DNA for the CDR3: TGTGCCAGCAGCTTAGTTCCGGTTTCATCCTACGAGCAGTACTTC.